The clone carrying this TCR beta chain was counted a few times. The CDR3 is made up of 15 amino acids. Germline-derived CDR1 and CDR2 are MDHEN and SYDVKM. Trimming removed 5 bases from V and 5 bases from J; junction bases left unmatched: 8. This sample was taken from a study of blood T cell repertoires in COVID-19. In the study overall: Donors in the United States, Italy and Spain gave samples during acute or convalescent COVID-19. Sources were T cells, B-cell-depleted T cells, or PBMCs; the material itself was cDNA or gDNA.

Authors' processing steps: Cell counts per sample came from amplifying reference gene primers. Produced via immunoSEQ multiplex PCR; TCRdb's table is partial and in-frame only. Clone size and V and J calls were adopted from that table, with D and trimming inferred from the DNA. Of 40,000 to 50,000 clones detected, 89% appear once; the ten largest clones hold about 6.1%. Sequencing used peripheral blood. V usage is TRBV28 and J usage is TRBJ2-3; 9 bases line up with TRBD2. This clonotype was obtained from a human donor in a cohort sampled during active COVID-19. The CDR3 DNA sequence: TGTGCCAGCAGTCCCCCTAGCGGGATGGTAGATACGCAGTATTTT. Its translation: CASSPPSGMVDTQYF.